This entry concerns a single T cell receptor (beta chain). This clone was counted between two and nine times. Its antigen is currently not known. Base qualities are not at hand, and no much larger clone is one base apart. The High Capacity cDNA Reverse Transcription Kit was used to reverse transcribe all of the isolated RNA, meaning that expressed TCRB transcripts were what got sequenced. Deep immunoSEQ sequencing was performed on naive, central memory and regulatory T cell samples, with an average of around 3.5 million total reads per sample. Sorted cells were lysed in RLT buffer, and RNA was extracted using DNase-treated RNeasy Micro or Mini kits according to cell number. To prevent cross-contamination, each cell subset was processed individually, whereas patient and healthy donor samples were processed jointly. Using the immunoSEQ multiplex PCR, TCRB sequences were amplified from cDNA into 87-bp fragments spanning the CDR3 region. Sequencing of the amplicons was performed on the Illumina HiSeq platform. Under the source paper's analysis protocol: PCR bias was computationally corrected using synthetic template baselines, reads within Hamming distance 2 were collapsed, and singletons that could not be merged were discarded. Reads were aligned to IMGT to assign V, D and J genes, CDR3 length, and insertions or deletions at six rearrangement sites. Clonotype counts were normalized to sorted cell number within each subset before computing true diversity and Gini coefficients with the tcR R package. The overlap coefficient, calculated on TCRB nucleotide sequences, was used to quantify repertoire sharing. Not all clones reach the TCRdb copy of this immuneACCESS table, which keeps in-frame sequences only. Checked studies attribute under half of the gap to unresolved V genes and leave the rest unexplained. For V, J and clone size, that table is used; D and trimming come from the DNA. The sample table records about 130,000 clones; approximately 9.2% of these occur just once. Together, the top ten hold approximately 0.68% of the sample.

From each donor, a single peripheral blood sample of about 100 mL on average was drawn into heparinised tubes. Naive, central memory, regulatory and stem cell-like memory CD4+ T cells were sorted on a BD FACSAria II using a panel including CD45RO, CCR7, CD25, CD127, CD95 and CD27. All sorted populations exceeded 95% purity. PBMCs were isolated immediately by Lymphoprep density gradient centrifugation and stained directly without culture. Samples were stained and sorted in pairs, with one healthy donor and one patient per experiment, so that batch effects were minimized. The source of the sample is a study of beta chain features in type 1 diabetes (dated by TCRdb to about 2018). In the study overall: No differences in mean age, gender distribution, total cell number or subset yield were found between patients and healthy donors. Across all samples, some 110,000,000 sorted cells were examined, and cell number per subset correlated strongly with RNA yield. In the study, recently diagnosed type 1 diabetes patients and matched healthy donors were compared on the TCRB repertoires of their sorted circulating CD4+ T cell subsets. Naive and central memory subsets were obtained from all 30 or so donors, but regulatory and stem cell-like memory subsets were isolated from only 8 patients and roughly 8 healthy donors. Overall study results and their limits: Sequencing cDNA rather than genomic DNA could over-represent highly expressing activated cells, although activation and CD3 levels did not differ between groups. At VDJ recombination sites, patients with type 1 diabetes made fewer insertions and deleted more nucleotides, a pattern implying thymic rearrangement abnormalities. Shorter templates might have been favored by PCR, but patient and control samples were amplified and corrected together, so both groups would have been affected equally by any skew. HLA sub-analyses involved small numbers of individuals, so any influence of HLA type on TCRB rearrangement remained unresolved. The naive, central memory and regulatory TCRB repertoires appeared to resemble one another more closely among patients than among healthy donors. A moderate but significant shortening of TCRB CDR3 length was observed in type 1 diabetes patients in all four CD4+ subsets.

The CDR1 and CDR2 encoded by the germline V gene (reference sequence) are GTSNPN and SVGIG. Here V drops 1 base and J drops 5 bases, and the junction holds 7 bases not matched to any gene. Measured from the cysteine to the phenylalanine, the CDR3 is 14 residues long. The retained sequence is limited to the CDR3, 42 bases, with the frame set at the first base. This receptor was taken from a young man in good health. Sequenced sample: central memory CD4+ T cells from blood. Recombination linked TRBV30 to TRBJ1-2; 7 bases in the middle match TRBD1. The DNA sequence follows: TGTGCCTGGAGTGATAGGACAGGACTTTATGGCTACACCTTC. It specifies CAWSDRTGLYGYTF.